This TCR beta chain comes out of a study of T cell responses to AZD1222 COVID-19 vaccine. TCRdb's copy holds only in-frame clones and misses some; the assay was immunoSEQ multiplex PCR. The data show approximately 74,000 clones, with roughly 87% seen just once and roughly 1.2% held by the top ten. The specimen was peripheral blood, collected 28 days after the second AZD1222 dose. The receptor's source is an adult who received the AZD1222 COVID-19 vaccine.

The CDR3 spells CASSLGQDYGYTF. The CDR3 DNA is TGTGCCAGCAGCTTGGGACAGGACTATGGCTACACCTTC. The chain uses TRBV7-6 and TRBJ1-2; 8 bases fit TRBD1. The V gene end was trimmed by 3 bases and the J gene end by 3 bases; junction bases not matched to a gene: 0. This CDR3 has 13 residues. From germline, CDR1 is SGHVS and CDR2 FNYEAQ.